A selection of T cell receptor beta chains follows, all from one sample in a study of cytomegalovirus exposure and HLA in healthy donors. This table comes from immunoSEQ multiplex PCR, and its TCRdb copy is limited to in-frame clones, with some not included. The sample consists of 110,000 to 150,000 clones, about 84% of them appearing once. The specimen was PBMCs. Receptors were obtained from a woman aged 18-35 years in good health and CMV-seropositive. Both conserved end residues are trimmed from each CDR3.

TRBV4-1	13	TRBJ1-1	ASSQTGGTNTEAF
TRBV7-8	12	TRBJ1-4	ASSLKGVNEKLF
TRBV30	12	TRBJ2-2	AWRDRGNTGELF
TRBV28	11	TRBJ2-1	ASSINSYNEQF
TRBV28	14	TRBJ2-6	ASSPGGYPGANVLT
TRBV19	9	TRBJ1-2	AISGGYGYT
TRBV6-4	12	TRBJ1-2	ASSPSPLQSLYT
TRBV29-1	10	TRBJ1-1	SVRTGEIEAF
TRBV7-2	14	TRBJ2-5	ASSVGLAGGRETQY
TRBV14	13	TRBJ1-1	ASSQDPQGNTEAF